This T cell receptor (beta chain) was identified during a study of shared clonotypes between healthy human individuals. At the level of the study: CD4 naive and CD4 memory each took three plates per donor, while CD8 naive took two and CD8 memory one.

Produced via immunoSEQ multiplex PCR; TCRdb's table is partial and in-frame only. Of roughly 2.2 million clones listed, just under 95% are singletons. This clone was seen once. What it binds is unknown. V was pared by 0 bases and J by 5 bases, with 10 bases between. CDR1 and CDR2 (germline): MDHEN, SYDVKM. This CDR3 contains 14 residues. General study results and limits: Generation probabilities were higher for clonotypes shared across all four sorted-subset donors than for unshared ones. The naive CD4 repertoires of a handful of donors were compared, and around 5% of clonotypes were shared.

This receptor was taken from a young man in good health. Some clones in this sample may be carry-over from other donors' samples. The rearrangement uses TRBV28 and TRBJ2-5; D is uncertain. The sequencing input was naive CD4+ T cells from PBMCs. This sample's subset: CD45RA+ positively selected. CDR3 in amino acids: CASSLWAPTETQYF. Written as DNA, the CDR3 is TGTGCCAGCAGTTTATGGGCTCCGACTGAGACCCAGTACTTC. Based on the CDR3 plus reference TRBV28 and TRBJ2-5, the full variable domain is DVKVTQSSRYLVKRTGEKVFLECVQDMDHENMFWYRQDPGLGLRLIYFSYDVKMKEKGDIPEGYSVSREKKERFSLILESASTNQTSMYLCASSLWAPTETQYFGPGTRLLVL.